This TCR beta chain was identified during a study of T cell responses to AZD1222 COVID-19 vaccine. The table lists this clone with a few counts. Sequenced by immunoSEQ multiplex PCR; TCRdb stores in-frame clones only, minus some. The sample includes 90,000 to 120,000 clones, roughly 90% seen only once; the top ten take roughly 1.1%. The TCR originated in an adult in good health. The sequences come from peripheral blood, collected on day 0 of AZD1222 vaccination.

The CDR3 sequence is CASSRDTSNYGYTF. The CDR3, as DNA: TGTGCCAGCAGCCGGGACACTTCTAACTATGGCTACACCTTC. The gene calls are TRBV19 and TRBJ1-2; tentatively, D is TRBD1 (6 bases). The CDR3 runs to 14 residues. The germline V gene has CDR1 LNHDA and CDR2 SQIVND (reference sequence). Trimming took 9 bases from V and 0 from J, leaving 14 bases between them.